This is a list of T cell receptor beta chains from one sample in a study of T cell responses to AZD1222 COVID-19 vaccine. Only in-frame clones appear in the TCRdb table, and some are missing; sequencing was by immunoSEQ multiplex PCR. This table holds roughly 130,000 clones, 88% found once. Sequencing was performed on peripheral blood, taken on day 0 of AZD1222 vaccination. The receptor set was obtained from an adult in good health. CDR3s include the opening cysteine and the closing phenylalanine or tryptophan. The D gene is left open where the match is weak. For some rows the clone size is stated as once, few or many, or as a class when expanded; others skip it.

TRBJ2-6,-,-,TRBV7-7,TGTGCCAGCAGCCCCCGTAAAGGCGCAGGGGCCAACGTCCTGACTTTC,CASSPRKGAGANVLTF
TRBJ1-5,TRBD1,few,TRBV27,TGTGCCAGCAGTTTAGGACAGGGCCTACAGCCCCAGCATTTT,CASSLGQGLQPQHF
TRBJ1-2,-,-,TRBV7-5,TGTGCCAGAAGCCGAACAGGTAAAGGCTACACCTTC,CARSRTGKGYTF
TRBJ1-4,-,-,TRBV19,TGTGCCAGCAACACACCGGGACGCTTATCAACTAATGAAAAACTGTTTTTT,CASNTPGRLSTNEKLFF
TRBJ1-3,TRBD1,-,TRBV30,TGTGCCTGGAGACCTGACCTCCGGGACAGGGCAATCTACTCTGGAAACACCATATATTTT,CAWRPDLRDRAIYSGNTIYF
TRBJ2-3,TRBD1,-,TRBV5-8,TGTGCCAGCACCCCGGGACAGGGTAGGGATACGCAGTATTTT,CASTPGQGRDTQYF
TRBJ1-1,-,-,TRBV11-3,TGTGCCAGCAGCTTCTCGGGTCACACTGAAGCTTTCTTT,CASSFSGHTEAFF
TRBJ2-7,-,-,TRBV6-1,TGTGCCAGCACCCAGACCAGAAACTACGAGCAGTACTTC,CASTQTRNYEQYF
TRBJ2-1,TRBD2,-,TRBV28,TGTGCCAGCAGCTGGGGGGGTTCCTACAATGAGCAGTTCTTC,CASSWGGSYNEQFF
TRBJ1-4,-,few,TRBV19,TGTGCCAGTAGTATTCAGGGCGCCAGAGAAAAACTGTTTTTT,CASSIQGAREKLFF
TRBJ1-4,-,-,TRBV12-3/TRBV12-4,TGTGCCAGCAGTAGTCGGACAGATGAAAAACTGTTTTTT,CASSSRTDEKLFF
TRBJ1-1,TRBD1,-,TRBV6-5,TGTGCCAGCAAGAAACAGGGGGCGGTGAACACTGAAGCTTTCTTT,CASKKQGAVNTEAFF
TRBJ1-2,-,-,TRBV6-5,TGTGCCAGCCTGGACAGACAGGGCTACACCTTC,CASLDRQGYTF
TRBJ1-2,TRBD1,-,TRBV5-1,TGCGCCAGCAGCTTGGGTTACAACTGGACAGGGCTTGGCTACACCTTC,CASSLGYNWTGLGYTF
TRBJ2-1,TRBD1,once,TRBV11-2,TGTGCCAGCAGCTGGGGCTACAGGGGGAAGAATGAGCAGTTCTTC,CASSWGYRGKNEQFF
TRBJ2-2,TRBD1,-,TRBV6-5,TGTGCCAGCAGACAGGGGATCGTCACCGGGGAGCTGTTTTTT,CASRQGIVTGELFF
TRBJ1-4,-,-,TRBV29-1,TGCAGCGTACGGACCCCTAATGAAAAACTGTTTTTT,CSVRTPNEKLFF
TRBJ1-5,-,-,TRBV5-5,TGTGCCAGCAGCCCAAATGGGGGAATAGGCAATCAGCCCCAGCATTTT,CASSPNGGIGNQPQHF
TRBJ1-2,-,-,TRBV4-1,TGCGCCAGCAGCCAAGAGGAGACAGTTAACTATGGCTACACCTTC,CASSQEETVNYGYTF
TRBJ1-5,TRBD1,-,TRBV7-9,TGTGCCAGCAGCTTAACAGGGGGCGCTTCATCAAGCAATCAGCCCCAGCATTTT,CASSLTGGASSSNQPQHF
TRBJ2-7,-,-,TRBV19,TGTGCCAGTGCGACCTCGGGACACTTCTACGAGCAGTACTTC,CASATSGHFYEQYF
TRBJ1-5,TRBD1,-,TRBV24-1,TGTGCCACCAGTGATTCCGGGACAGGGATTCAGCCCCAGCATTTT,CATSDSGTGIQPQHF
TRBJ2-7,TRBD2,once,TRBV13,TGTGCCAGCAGCTTAGAAGGGGGGACTAGCTCCTACGAGCAGTACTTC,CASSLEGGTSSYEQYF
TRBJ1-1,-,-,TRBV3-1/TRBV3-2,TGTGCCAGCAGCCAAGTCTCGGAACTCGAAGCTTTCTTT,CASSQVSELEAFF
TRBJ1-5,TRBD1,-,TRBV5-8,TGTGCCAGCAGCTTGGATTTGTCAGGGGGGGATCAGCCCCAGCATTTT,CASSLDLSGGDQPQHF
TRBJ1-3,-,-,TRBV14,TGTGCCAGCAGCTCCCCCGGGACTCTCAAACACACCATATATTTT,CASSSPGTLKHTIYF
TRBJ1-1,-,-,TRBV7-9,TGTGCCAGCAGCTTAATAGGGGGCACTGAAGCTTTCTTT,CASSLIGGTEAFF
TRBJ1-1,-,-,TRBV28,TGTGCCAGCATAAGGACAGCGAACACTGAAGCTTTCTTT,CASIRTANTEAFF
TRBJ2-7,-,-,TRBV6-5,TGTGCCAGCAGGCGACAGTGGGATTCCTACGAGCAGTACTTC,CASRRQWDSYEQYF
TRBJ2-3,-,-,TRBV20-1,TGCAGTGCTAGTTTAAAATACGGGACCGGCGGCGCGATGTCGAAAAGAGATACGCAGTATTTT,CSASLKYGTGGAMSKRDTQYF
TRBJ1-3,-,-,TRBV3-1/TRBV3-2,TGTGCCAGCAGCCAAACACTTGGGAACACCATATATTTT,CASSQTLGNTIYF
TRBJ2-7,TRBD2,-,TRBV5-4,TGTGCCAGCAGCTTGGGGCTAGCGGGGCACTACGAGCAGTACTTC,CASSLGLAGHYEQYF
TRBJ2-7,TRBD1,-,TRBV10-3,TGTGCCATCAGTGAGTCCCCAGGGGGCGGTTACGAGCAGTACTTC,CAISESPGGGYEQYF
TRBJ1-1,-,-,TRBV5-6,TGTGCCAGCAGCATCGGACGAAACACTGAAGCTTTCTTT,CASSIGRNTEAFF
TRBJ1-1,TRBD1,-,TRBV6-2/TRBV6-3,TGTGCCAGCAGCTTGGGACAGCTGAACACTGAAGCTTTCTTT,CASSLGQLNTEAFF
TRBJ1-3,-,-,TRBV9,TGTGCCAGCAGCGTCCAGACCCGGGCGGACACCATATATTTT,CASSVQTRADTIYF
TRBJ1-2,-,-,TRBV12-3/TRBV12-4,TGTGCCAGCAGTTTTCATTCAGGGAAAGGCTACACCTTC,CASSFHSGKGYTF
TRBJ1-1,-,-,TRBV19,TGTGCCAGTAGTATTGCAGGGGTACGGACTGAAGCTTTCTTT,CASSIAGVRTEAFF
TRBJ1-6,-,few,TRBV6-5,TGTGCCAGCAGTTATTGGACGTCGACCCATAATTCACCCCTCCACTTT,CASSYWTSTHNSPLHF
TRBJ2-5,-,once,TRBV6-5,TGTGCCAGCCCGACCCACGCGGGGAGCGAAGAGACCCAGTACTTC,CASPTHAGSEETQYF
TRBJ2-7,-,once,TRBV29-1,TGCAGCGTTCTTGACACCTACGAGCAGTACTTC,CSVLDTYEQYF
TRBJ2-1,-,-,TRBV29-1,TGCAGCGTTGAGAAGGATTACAATGAGCAGTTCTTC,CSVEKDYNEQFF
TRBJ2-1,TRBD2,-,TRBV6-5,TGTGCCAGCCGGGGACTAGCGGGAGCCCGGGAGCAGTTCTTC,CASRGLAGAREQFF
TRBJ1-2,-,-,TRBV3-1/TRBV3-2,TGTGCCAGCAGCCGTGAGGGCGGATACACCTTC,CASSREGGYTF
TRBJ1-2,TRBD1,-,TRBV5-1,TGCGCCAGCAGCTTCGACAGGGGGCTCTATGGCTACACCTTC,CASSFDRGLYGYTF
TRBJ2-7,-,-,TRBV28,TGTGCCAGCAGTATCACCCTCGGACTGACGAGCTCCTACGAGCAGTACTTC,CASSITLGLTSSYEQYF
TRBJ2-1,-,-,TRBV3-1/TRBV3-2,TGTGCCAGCAGGGATTATAGGGCCCATGAGCAGTTCTTC,CASRDYRAHEQFF
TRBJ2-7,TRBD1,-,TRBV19,TGTGCCAGTAGCCTCCCGGGACAGGGGACCTACGAGCAGTACTTC,CASSLPGQGTYEQYF
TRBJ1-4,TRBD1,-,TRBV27,TGTGCCAGCAGTTTATCTCGGGACAGGGGTAATGAAAAACTGTTTTTT,CASSLSRDRGNEKLFF
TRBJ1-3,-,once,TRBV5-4,TGTGCCAGCAGCGGAGGGTACAGCGCCTCTGGAAACACCATATATTTT,CASSGGYSASGNTIYF
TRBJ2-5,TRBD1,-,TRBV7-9,TGTGCCAGCAGCCTGGGCAGGGGGGAGACCCAGTACTTC,CASSLGRGETQYF
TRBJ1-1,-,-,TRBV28,TGTGCCAGCAGTTTGACGGGACACAATGAAGCTTTCTTT,CASSLTGHNEAFF
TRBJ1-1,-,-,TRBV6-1,TGTGCCAGCAGTGAGCCCAGTAGCCTTATGAACACTGAAGCTTTCTTT,CASSEPSSLMNTEAFF
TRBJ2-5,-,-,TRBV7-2,TGTGCCAGCAGTCCCCGGGACACGGGACTTCAAGAGACCCAGTACTTC,CASSPRDTGLQETQYF
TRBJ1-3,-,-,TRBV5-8,TGTGCCAGCAGCTTCGGAGGGGTTAGTTACTCTGGAAACACCATATATTTT,CASSFGGVSYSGNTIYF
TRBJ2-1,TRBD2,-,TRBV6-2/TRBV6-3,TGTGCCAGCAGCCTCGGGACTAGCGGGAACCACAATGAGCAGTTCTTC,CASSLGTSGNHNEQFF
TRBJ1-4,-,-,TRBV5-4,TGTGCCAGCAGCCTCGTACGAGGCGAAAAACTGTTTTTT,CASSLVRGEKLFF
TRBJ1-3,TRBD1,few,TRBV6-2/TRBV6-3,TGTGCCAGCAGTTACCCCGACAGGGGCCACCGCTCTGGAAACACCATATATTTT,CASSYPDRGHRSGNTIYF
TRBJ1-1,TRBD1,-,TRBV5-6,TGTGCCAGCAGCCCCGGTAAGGGACAGAGAATAAAAGCTTTCTTT,CASSPGKGQRIKAFF